The clone carrying this T cell receptor (beta chain) was detected only a few times. The antigen remains undetermined. This CDR3 is 19 amino acids long. The ends were cut back, 0 bases at V and 0 bases at J, with 21 bases in the middle. Germline V gene sequence: CDR1 LGHNA, CDR2 YSLEER. These data come from a study of blood T cells in healthy people across ages. Study-wide findings and caveats: Bulk PBMC profiling left naive and antigen-experienced comparisons inconclusive.

Per sample, extraction of total RNA gave at least 6 micrograms in every case. Primed by a sample-barcoded 5' primer and a J-beta primer mix, a second PCR proceeded for about 6 to 12 cycles. Each TCR beta cDNA got a 12-nucleotide random molecular identifier. MiXCR was run by TCRdb on the 5' RACE reads, yielding one entry per CDR3 protein. The sample has about 1.8 million distinct CDR3 sequences, around half seen once. The specimen sequenced was blood. The rearrangement uses TRBV4-3 and TRBJ2-7; D is unclear. This clonotype originated in a woman in her 40s in good health. In nucleotides, the CDR3 is TGCGCCAGCAGCCAAGAATGGGGATTTGCGATTGGGGACTCCTACGAGCAGTACTTC. It translates to CASSQEWGFAIGDSYEQYF.